The subject of this entry is one T cell receptor (beta chain). The CDR3 length is 15 residues. Germline V gene sequence: CDR1 ENHRY, CDR2 SYGVKD. V gave up 6 bases and J gave up 2 bases; unmatched junction bases: 7. This sample was taken from a study of blood T cell repertoires in COVID-19. Study details: Samples came from the United States, Italy and Spain, spanning acute and convalescent COVID-19. The analysed material was cDNA or gDNA that came from T cells, B-cell-depleted T cells, or PBMCs.

Source study methods: Reference gene primers were amplified, and this amplification served to estimate nucleated cell counts. Assay used: immunoSEQ multiplex PCR; TCRdb lists only in-frame clones, some missing. The V and J calls and the clone size are those of that table, but D and trimming were determined from the DNA. Counted here are tens of thousands of clones, around nine tenths occurring once; the ten biggest clones make up 14%. The receptor was derived from a human donor in a cohort sampled during active COVID-19. Sequencing used peripheral blood. V usage is TRBV10-3 and J usage is TRBJ2-3; 8 positions match TRBD2. The CDR3 reads CAIRGSSGDTDTQYF. CDR3 in DNA: TGTGCCATCAGGGGTAGTAGCGGGGACACAGATACGCAGTATTTT.